Listed here are 32 T cell receptor beta chains from one sample, sequenced in a study of blood T cell repertoires in COVID-19. Data came from immunoSEQ multiplex PCR; TCRdb stores just in-frame clones and leaves some out. The top ten hold approximately 5% of the sample, which has 250,000 to 350,000 clones, around 87% seen once. Sample: PBMCs or T cells enriched from blood (not recorded which). The receptors come from a woman younger than 45 who had recovered from COVID-19.

For this clone: A junction end diverges from the germline sequence, so it may reflect a read error. This chain uses TRBV28 with TRBJ1-1, with a tentative D call TRBD1 (6 bases). The CDR3 contains 11 residues. Per the germline V gene, CDR1 is MDHEN and CDR2 is SYDVKM. CDR3 sequence reads: CASSLPGQLAF. DNA of the CDR3: TGTGCCAGCAGTTTACCCGGACAGCTCGCCTTT.

The chain is built from TRBV7-9 and TRBJ2-7, with 7 nucleotides matching TRBD1. CDR1 is SEHNR, CDR2 FQNEAQ, per germline (reference sequence). V trimming: 3 bases; J trimming: 4 bases; junction bases outside the gene matches: 6. This CDR3 comprises 14 residues. The CDR3 protein is CASSFSDRDYEQYF. The CDR3 DNA follows: TGTGCCAGCAGCTTCAGTGACAGGGATTACGAGCAGTACTTC.

This clone appeared a single time. Other DNA sequences in the sample encode the same CDR3. The chain recombines TRBV7-9 with TRBJ2-5; possibly TRBD2 for D (6 bases). Trimming shortened V by 4 bases and J by 5 bases, and 14 bases separated the two germline ends. The CDR3 totals 14 residues. Germline assignment: CDR1 SEHNR and CDR2 FQNEAQ (reference sequence). CDR3 residues: CASSSRLGVETQYF. DNA of the CDR3: TGTGCCAGCAGCTCCCGACTAGGGGTGGAGACCCAGTACTTC.

The V and J genes are TRBV10-2 and TRBJ1-2, with a possible D match to TRBD1 (6 bases). Germline values: CDR1 WSHSY, CDR2 SAAADI. The V and J ends lost 7 bases and 8 bases respectively, with 14 bases between them. The CDR3 is 12 residues long. As DNA, the CDR3 is TGCGCCAGCACCGGGGTAGGGACAGGCTACACCTTC. This translates into CASTGVGTGYTF.

V gene TRBV19 combines with J gene TRBJ2-3; TRBD1 matches at 7 bases. With V trimmed by 6 bases and J by 3 bases, 0 bases remained unmatched. This CDR3 is 12 amino acids long. The germline V gene encodes CDR1 LNHDA and CDR2 SQIVND (reference sequence). CDR3 residues: CASRTGTDTQYF. The DNA of the CDR3 is TGTGCCAGTAGGACAGGGACAGATACGCAGTATTTT.

The chain recombines TRBV5-1 with TRBJ2-5, with TRBD1 as a possible D gene (5 bases). This CDR3 has 15 amino acids. V shed 2 bases and J shed 5 bases, with 16 bases lying between them. Germline CDR1 and CDR2: SGHRS and YFSETQ. CDR3 amino acids: CASSLTGEVLETQYF. The CDR3 nucleotides read TGCGCCAGCAGCTTAACAGGAGAAGTGTTGGAGACCCAGTACTTC.

The chain links TRBV6-5 to TRBJ1-1, with 8 bases fitting TRBD1. Looked up from germline, CDR1 is MNHEY and CDR2 is SVGAGI. Germline trimming cut 6 bases from V and 8 bases from J; bases unmatched to any gene: 2. CDR3 length: 11 amino acids. The CDR3 region has the DNA TGTGCCAGCAGAGACAGGGGAGAAGCTTTCTTT. Its protein is CASRDRGEAFF.

This chain connects TRBV19 to TRBJ1-5; D is possibly TRBD1 (5 bases). The CDR3 totals 14 residues. CDR1 and CDR2 from the germline V gene are LNHDA and SQIVND (reference sequence). Trimming stripped 6 bases from V and 2 bases from J, with 11 bases between. The CDR3 DNA follows: TGTGCCAGTAGGTCGGGGGGGGGCAATCAGCCCCAGCATTTT. Translation gives CASRSGGGNQPQHF. Complete variable domain (other parts from reference TRBV19 and TRBJ1-5): DGGITQSPKYLFRKEGQNVTLSCEQNLNHDAMYWYRQDPGQGLRLIYYSQIVNDFQKGDIAEGYSVSREKKESFPLTVTSAQKNPTAFYLCASRSGGGNQPQHFGDGTRLSIL.

This chain joins TRBV25-1 and TRBJ1-2, with TRBD1 matching over 9 bases. CDR3 size: 14 residues. CDR1 and CDR2 (germline): MGHDK, SYGVNS. Germline trimming cut 6 bases from V and 5 bases from J; bases unmatched to any gene: 7. CDR3 sequence reads: CASRRTGDGYGYTF. CDR3 bases: TGTGCCAGCAGAAGGACAGGGGATGGGTATGGCTACACCTTC.

The V and J genes are TRBV30 and TRBJ1-2; a possible D gene is TRBD1 (5 bases). The CDR3 is made up of 13 amino acids. Trimming took off 6 bases at V and 0 bases at J, with 11 bases between the two ends. Germline V gene data show CDR1 as GTSNPN and CDR2 as SVGIG (reference sequence). CDR3 in DNA: TGTGCCTGCTCACAGGTTTCTAACTATGGCTACACCTTC. Translating it yields CACSQVSNYGYTF.

This rearrangement joins TRBV29-1 to TRBJ2-3; D gene unclear. Germline CDR1 is SQVTM and CDR2 is ANQGSEA. V dropped 6 bases and J dropped 2 bases, with 12 bases sitting between them. The CDR3 sequence is 13 residues long. CDR3 bases: TGCAGCGTGCTGCTCAGGTTCACAGATACGCAGTATTTT. Protein sequence: CSVLLRFTDTQYF.

The chain is built from TRBV5-1 and TRBJ2-1; 11 bases match TRBD2. V shed 0 bases and J 6 bases; nucleotides not matched to a gene: 2. This CDR3 has 15 residues. CDR1 and CDR2 (germline): SGHRS, YFSETQ. CDR3 protein: CASSLVSGGANEQFF. The DNA for the CDR3 is TGCGCCAGCAGCTTGGTTAGCGGGGGGGCCAATGAGCAGTTCTTC.

On this clone: The identical CDR3 is also encoded by other nucleotide sequences in the sample. The chain uses TRBV19 and TRBJ1-2; no firm D call. Trimming shortened V by 0 bases and J by 3 bases, and 5 bases separated the two germline ends. Germline assignment: CDR1 LNHDA and CDR2 SQIVND (reference sequence). This CDR3 has 13 residues. CDR3 loop: CASSIDRDYGYTF. Written as DNA, the CDR3 is TGTGCCAGTAGTATAGACCGGGACTATGGCTACACCTTC.

This clone showed up just a few times. This specimen includes other DNA sequences encoding the same CDR3. The rearrangement joins TRBV9 to TRBJ2-5, with 9 nucleotides matching TRBD2. The CDR3 has 14 amino acids. The V and J ends lost 2 bases and 5 bases, in that order; junction bases with no gene match: 4. CDR1 is SGDLS and CDR2 is YYNGEE in the germline V gene. The CDR3 region is CASSVGLAGETQYF. The CDR3 region has the DNA TGTGCCAGCAGCGTGGGACTAGCCGGCGAGACCCAGTACTTC.

The rearrangement joins TRBV27 to TRBJ2-5; 9 bases match TRBD1. V gave up 4 bases and J gave up 3 bases; unmatched junction bases: 3. The CDR3 spans 14 residues. Germline CDR1 reads MNHEY; CDR2 reads SMNVEV (reference sequence). DNA of the CDR3: TGTGCCAGCAGTTGGACAGGGGAAAAAGAGACCCAGTACTTC. Protein sequence: CASSWTGEKETQYF.

The chain uses TRBV10-1 and TRBJ1-1, with D possibly matching TRBD1 (5 bases). CDR3 length: 17 residues. Germline V gene data show CDR1 as WNHNN and CDR2 as SYGVQD (reference sequence). V was shortened by 3 bases and J by 4 bases, with 21 bases between the two germline ends. The CDR3 here is CASSESGKGPRITEAFF. CDR3 nucleotide sequence: TGCGCCAGCAGTGAATCCGGAAAGGGGCCTCGAATCACTGAAGCTTTCTTT.

As regards this clone: Within the sample, other DNA sequences also encode this same CDR3. The V and J genes are TRBV5-6 and TRBJ1-2, with D tentatively TRBD1 (6 bases). Germline assignment: CDR1 SGHDT and CDR2 YYEEEE. CDR3 length: 13 amino acids. Trimming shortened V by 5 bases and J by 1 base, and 9 bases separated the two germline ends. CDR3 sequence reads: CASSPGVNYGYTF. The DNA for the CDR3 is TGTGCCAGCAGTCCAGGGGTTAACTATGGCTACACCTTC. The complete variable domain, with remaining parts taken from reference TRBV5-6 and TRBJ1-2, reads DAGVTQSPTHLIKTRGQQVTLRCSPKSGHDTVSWYQQALGQGPQFIFQYYEEEERQRGNFPDRFSGHQFPNYSSELNVNALLLGDSALYLCASSPGVNYGYTFGSGTRLTVV.

The V call is TRBV9, the J call TRBJ2-2; possibly TRBD1 for D (6 bases). Trimming took 4 bases from V and 6 from J, leaving 16 bases between them. Germline V gene sequence: CDR1 SGDLS, CDR2 YYNGEE. The CDR3 extends over 15 amino acids. The CDR3 bases are TGTGCCAGCAGCCCTACGTATGGACAGTCCGGGGAGCTGTTTTTT. Its protein product is CASSPTYGQSGELFF.

This clone was found once. The chain joins TRBV7-9 to TRBJ2-3; TRBD2 agrees at 9 bases. CDR1 and CDR2 from the germline V gene are SEHNR and FQNEAQ (reference sequence). The CDR3 consists of 14 residues. V trimming: 5 bases; J trimming: 3 bases; junction bases outside the gene matches: 3. CDR3 amino acids: CASSILAGTDTQYF. CDR3 nucleotides: TGTGCCAGCAGCATTCTAGCGGGGACAGATACGCAGTATTTT.

In its sample, this clone was seen a few times. The chain combines TRBV5-3 with TRBJ1-4; D is possibly TRBD1 (6 bases). TRBV5-3 is designated an ORF whose function remains uncertain. Trimming removed 4 bases at V and 3 bases at J, with 10 bases between. The CDR3 sequence is 14 residues long. As DNA, the CDR3 is TGTGCCAGAAGCCTGACAGGCCCTAATGAAAAACTGTTTTTT. Protein product: CARSLTGPNEKLFF.

The rearrangement links TRBV18 to TRBJ1-3; 8 bases align to TRBD1. J gave up 0 bases and V 6 bases, and 7 bases lay outside the gene matches. CDR3 length: 16 residues. The germline gives CDR1 KGHSH, CDR2 LQKENI. The CDR3 sequence is CASSPDRASSGNTIYF. DNA for the CDR3: TGTGCCAGCTCGCCGGACAGGGCGAGCTCTGGAAACACCATATATTTT.

J is TRBJ1-6 and V is TRBV1. TRBV1 is designated a pseudogene. This CDR3 is built from 15 residues. The CDR3 spells CTSSQGGGADSPLHF. CDR3 DNA sequence: TGCACCAGCAGCCAAGGGGGGGGCGCAGATTCACCCCTCCACTTT.

Only one count was recorded for this clone. This sequence joins TRBV7-9 and TRBJ1-1; 9 nucleotides line up with TRBD1. Unmatched junction bases numbered 1, after V lost 4 bases and J lost 1 base. The CDR3 totals 14 residues. CDR1 and CDR2 (germline): SEHNR, FQNEAQ (reference sequence). As DNA, the CDR3 is TGTGCCAGCAGCTCGGACAGGGGGAACACTGAAGCTTTCTTT. As protein: CASSSDRGNTEAFF.

The chain employs TRBV5-1 and TRBJ1-2; TRBD1 might be the D (6 bases). Per germline, CDR1 SGHRS and CDR2 YFSETQ. The CDR3 has 13 residues. V was clipped by 3 bases and J by 6 bases, with 12 bases between them. Here the CDR3 reads CASSSPGAHGYTF. The CDR3 DNA reads as TGCGCCAGCAGCTCCCCAGGGGCCCATGGCTACACCTTC.

The gene calls are TRBV28 and TRBJ2-5, with TRBD2 matching over 9 bases. The length of the CDR3 is 16 residues. Trimming took 4 bases from V and 5 from J; bases not matched to a gene: 11. Germline values: CDR1 MDHEN, CDR2 SYDVKM. The CDR3 DNA follows: TGTGCCAGCAGTTATAAACCCGGGACTAGCAGCGAGACCCAGTACTTC. Translation gives CASSYKPGTSSETQYF.

This chain links TRBV4-1 with TRBJ1-5; 7 bases map to TRBD1. V lost 4 bases, J lost 3 bases, and 3 bases stayed unmatched. Germline V gene sequence: CDR1 MGHRA, CDR2 YSYEKL. The CDR3 loop spans 14 amino acids. DNA of the CDR3: TGCGCCAGCAGCCTGACAGGGAACAATCAGCCCCAGCATTTT. It is translated as CASSLTGNNQPQHF.

The chain has TRBV5-1 and TRBJ2-5; the D gene is possibly TRBD1 (6 bases). CDR1 is SGHRS, CDR2 YFSETQ, per germline. With 1 base removed from V and 2 bases from J, the gap between germline ends came to 9 bases. The CDR3 is 14 amino acids. The CDR3 bases are TGCGCCAGCAGCTTGTCGGGACAACAAGAGACCCAGTACTTC. It codes for CASSLSGQQETQYF. The full variable domain, completed using reference TRBV5-1 and TRBJ2-5, is KAGVTQTPRYLIKTRGQQVTLSCSPISGHRSVSWYQQTPGQGLQFLFEYFSETQRNKGNFPGRFSGRQFSNSRSEMNVSTLELGDSALYLCASSLSGQQETQYFGPGTRLLVL.

This chain connects TRBV3-1 (or the pseudogene TRBV3-2) to TRBJ1-3; D possibly corresponds to TRBD1 (5 bases). The CDR3 is 15 residues long. V was trimmed by 2 bases and J by 3 bases, leaving 11 bases between them. Germline-derived CDR1 and CDR2 are LGHDT and YNNKEL (reference sequence). The CDR3 spells CASSQSYTGGNTIYF. As DNA, the CDR3 is TGTGCCAGCAGCCAAAGCTATACAGGTGGAAACACCATATATTTT.

The chain couples TRBV6-4 to TRBJ2-2; D gene ambiguous. V was clipped by 0 bases and J by 4 bases, with 3 bases between them. CDR1 and CDR2 (germline): MRHNA, SNTAGT. CDR3 length: 13 amino acids. The CDR3 loop is CASSDSATGELFF. In nucleotides, the CDR3 is TGTGCCAGCAGTGACTCAGCCACCGGGGAGCTGTTTTTT.

The chain carries TRBV10-2 and TRBJ1-6; no firm D call. The CDR3 is 14 amino acids. CDR1 is WSHSY, CDR2 SAAADI, per germline. V shed 7 bases and J shed 10 bases, with 17 bases lying between them. The CDR3 loop reads CASNPIRESSPLHF. The CDR3 DNA reads as TGCGCCAGCAACCCCATCCGCGAGAGCTCACCCCTCCACTTT.

The CDR3 region has the DNA TGTGCCAGCAGCTTAAGCAGGGATCAGCCCCAGCATTTT. Its protein is CASSLSRDQPQHF. V is TRBV7-3 and J is TRBJ1-5; D perhaps matches TRBD1 (5 bases). Germline V gene lookup returns CDR1 SGHTA and CDR2 FQGTGA. This CDR3 spans 13 amino acids. V was pared by 1 base and J by 5 bases, with 6 bases between. The full variable domain, rest sourced from reference TRBV7-3 and TRBJ1-5, is GAGVSQTPSNKVTEKGKYVELRCDPISGHTALYWYRQSLGQGPEFLIYFQGTGAADDSGLPNDRFFAVRPEGSVSTLKIQRTERGDSAVYLCASSLSRDQPQHFGDGTRLSIL.

The chain joins TRBV5-1 to TRBJ2-1, with 7 bases fitting TRBD2. Per the germline V gene, CDR1 is SGHRS and CDR2 is YFSETQ. The CDR3 has 16 amino acids. Trimming cost V 1 base and J 0 bases; bases outside gene matches: 4. This chain's CDR3 is CASSLTGGSSYNEQFF. As DNA, the CDR3 is TGCGCCAGCAGCTTGACGGGCGGGAGCTCCTACAATGAGCAGTTCTTC.